Here is one T cell receptor (beta chain) with its context. What it recognizes is unknown. The source of the sample is a study of Tregs in tolerant kidney transplant recipients. General observations from the study: The small number of patients limits these findings pending further validation. This study did not directly address biological reproducibility.

Trimming removed 1 base at V and 9 bases at J, with 13 bases between. CDR1 SGHTA and CDR2 FQGNSA come from the germline V gene. The CDR3 totals 14 residues. Clones were sequenced by immunoSEQ multiplex PCR, and TCRdb holds only the in-frame ones, with some missing. The sample yields 120,000 or so clones, around nine tenths seen once. CD4+CD25+CD127- Tregs, CD4+CD25- non-Tregs, CD4 and CD8 cells were sorted. The source material was CD4+ T cells from blood. The J gene is TRBJ2-1, the V gene TRBV7-2, with D possibly being TRBD2 (6 bases). This TCR derives from a human donor in good health. CDR3 protein: CASSLVAGKAEQFF. The CDR3 region has the DNA TGTGCCAGCAGCTTAGTCGCGGGGAAAGCTGAGCAGTTCTTC.